This TCR beta chain was sequenced during a study of cytomegalovirus exposure and HLA in healthy donors (dated 2017 in TCRdb). Turning to the overall study: An earlier analysis of some 620 of the donors reported approximately 280 Gb of sequence data and approximately 120 million unique TCR beta sequences obtained from some 200 million T cells. HLA typing covered class I and class II loci at four-digit resolution. Of the roughly 410 genotyped donors, over 80% were placed in the genetic ancestry cluster associated with self-reported Caucasian donors. Typing coverage varied by locus: roughly 629-630 donors for A, B, C, DRB1 and DQB1; approximately 520 for DQA1; around 570 for DPA1; approximately 490 for DPB1. An earlier analysis of 587 of the donors used high-throughput TCR beta sequencing to judge whether each TCR beta V gene segment behaved as functional or pseudogenic. On average, around 230,000 unique TCR beta nucleotide sequences were sequenced per donor among fewer than 500 genotyped donors of the cohort, with roughly 19% of those sequences being non-productive. Donor age, sex, ethnicity and CMV serostatus were compiled together with the repertoire data. Rather than drawing on any new phenotypic data, the later analysis identified candidate immune exposures from TCR beta sequences and the way those sequences occurred across donors. The aim of the study was to test whether cataloging public T cell receptors could identify signatures of past pathogen exposure. Every repertoire in the discovery cohort had been generated on one and the same sequencing platform. An early release that covered several hundred HLA-typed donors contained approximately 320 gigabases of sequencing data and tens of millions of unique TCR sequences. To study patterns of TCR occurrence, a later analysis re-analyzed previously published TCR beta repertoires from hundreds of donors and added high-resolution HLA genotyping. Along with the roughly 670-subject first cohort, a separate validation cohort of 120 different subjects was used. Genome-wide SNP genotypes for about 55% of the roughly 670 donors were used in a later genetic analysis, which treated that subset as a discovery cohort. Because of strong linkage in the cohort, roughly five DR-DQ haplotypes were treated as single units for association and clustering. The study used immunosequencing to profile the T cell repertoires of 666 subjects and linked those repertoires to cytomegalovirus serostatus. To predict cytomegalovirus infection status, the study combined high-throughput TCR immunosequencing, statistical association of individual TCRs with disease status, and machine learning. Findings and caveats that apply to the study as a whole: According to a later genetic analysis, donors in an Asian-associated ancestry cluster had fewer N-insertions in productive TCRs than the approximately 630-donor mean. Sequencing depth was assumed to be roughly uniform across donors in the presence/absence analyses, though that assumption may not hold. Correlated functional status among segregating V segments might be attributable to linkage disequilibrium, but an unknown experimental factor could not be ruled out. Some IMGT-functional V segments, including TRBV6-2 and TRBV6-3, could not be distinguished by the 87-base-pair reads and were therefore excluded. The earlier analysis of 587 of the donors excluded 15 to 20 rarely observed V segments, including chromosome 9 orphons, because counts were too low. In an earlier analysis of 500 to 650 of the donors, most TCR beta V segments appeared in productive rearrangements about 90% or about 30% of the time, broadly matching IMGT annotations. The authors suggested that the approach could potentially be extended to other disease states and immunological phenotypes. In a later analysis, several top co-occurrence clusters were reported to appear linked to parvovirus B19, influenza, CMV and Epstein-Barr virus. In a later analysis, the rate of TCR association differed among HLA loci, with DRB1 alleles having the most associated TCRs and HLA-C alleles having the fewest. The cohort was sequenced for TCR beta chains only, and without alpha or paired-chain data the features that could be detected were limited. A later analysis associated 16,951 TCR beta sequences with specific HLA alleles at a false discovery rate of 0.05. Assigning TCR associations to individual alleles was difficult when HLA alleles, especially DR and DQ, strongly co-occurred. A further reported finding was that TCR beta sequences accurately predicted the HLA-A and HLA-B alleles for most subjects in the first cohort. Because some donors lacked HLA typing at each locus, the association tests relied only on the typed subset. The sequencing pipeline was judged likely to have produced a cluster of highly shared sequence variants as a technical artifact. A later analysis found that most CMV-associated TCR beta chains appeared HLA-restricted, with HLA associations seemingly driven largely by CMV exposure. A total of 150 or so TCR beta chains were listed by the study as associated with cytomegalovirus. Compared with equally common non-associated chains, HLA-associated TCR beta chains in a later analysis were more clonally expanded and had lower generation probabilities. In vitro tests confirmed that three of the cytomegalovirus-associated TCR beta chains recognize cytomegalovirus antigens. In both the original and validation cohorts, the classifier was reported to diagnose cytomegalovirus status with high specificity and sensitivity. Across donors, most TCR sequences were observed very rarely, whereas some public TCRs were present in many individuals. A later genetic analysis associated a missense DCLRE1C variant with V-gene and J-gene trimming of TCR beta chains, and an independent cohort replicated the association. Immune exposure information for the cohort was limited to CMV serostatus.

This clone was seen more than once but under ten times. No antigen is known for it. Base qualities are missing; no much larger clone stands one base away. The cohort consisted of 650 to 700 healthy bone marrow donors. All cohort members were sampled while nominally healthy, although unrecorded immune exposures were likely present. The donor was CMV seronegative and was included in the group of approximately 350 seronegative cohort members. A peripheral blood sample was collected from each donor, and TCR beta sequencing was performed on peripheral blood mononuclear cells. Genomic DNA was extracted from the blood cell samples with the Qiagen DNeasy Blood Extraction Kit. The library came from the immunoSEQ multiplex PCR assay. The multiplex PCR relied on a mix of 60 forward primers for TCR Vbeta segments and 13 reverse primers for TCR Jbeta segments. The CDR3 region of rearranged TCR beta genes was amplified from genomic DNA by a multiplex PCR assay. Amplified TCR beta libraries were sequenced as 87-base-pair reads on the Illumina HiSeq System. Turning to the authors' computational methods: A later analysis tallied roughly 76 million unique TCR beta chains across the approximately 670 repertoires, and some 12 million of those chains were shared by two or more donors. To remove PCR and sequencing errors, raw reads were error-corrected and collapsed into unique sequences using a nearest-neighbor algorithm that merged closely related sequences. To assign V, D and J gene segments, CDR3 sequences were aligned to IMGT reference sequences. For a sequence to be retained, a match of at least six nucleotides was required to both a V gene segment and a J gene segment. Rearrangements were classified as productive when the CDR3 lacked stop codons and remained in frame with V and J, and all other rearrangements were classified as non-productive. CDR3 was defined according to IMGT convention as the region running from the second conserved V-encoded cysteine to the conserved J-encoded phenylalanine. The earlier analysis of some 540 of the donors excluded any sequence lacking an unambiguous match to a single V gene segment. In an earlier analysis of some 590 of the donors, V segments were called functional above 56.7% productive rearrangements and were called segregating when the between-donor standard deviation exceeded 5%. A statistical classification framework was developed to diagnose cytomegalovirus status using the catalog of TCR beta chain sequences. A later analysis assigned V and J genes by comparing TCR nucleotide sequences with IMGT/GENE-DB human TR gene sequences. In a later analysis, CDR3 sequences and most-parsimonious VDJ recombination scenarios were assigned using the TCRdist pipeline. In a later analysis, each TCR beta chain was defined by its CDR3 amino acid sequence together with its V-gene family, and reads lacking a unique V-gene family were excluded. To address suspected cross-contamination and a sequencing artifact, a later analysis removed around 590 highly shared, low-generation-probability nucleotide sequences. In a later analysis, a clonal expansion index for each public chain was calculated from normalized within-repertoire ranks of inferred template counts. Generation probabilities in a later analysis came from a VDJ recombination model fitted to out-of-frame rearrangements, and those results were checked against IGoR. In a later analysis, hypergeometric tests were used to score TCR-TCR, TCR-HLA and TCR-CMV co-occurrence, with a repertoire-size bias correction applied to TCR pairs. False discovery rates were estimated in a later analysis by permuting HLA or CMV assignments 20 times. In a later analysis, co-occurring TCRs were grouped using DBSCAN, and TCRdist sequence similarity was added for clustering within HLA-allele-positive subsets. For co-occurrence clustering, repertoires with fewer than 30,000 or more than 120,000 public chains were excluded, along with roughly 5 repertoires with anomalous nucleotide sharing. TCRdb mirrors the immuneACCESS table, restricted to in-frame sequences. Some clones are absent from its copies; in checked studies, under half trace to an unresolved V gene, and the reason for the others is unknown. V and J calls and clone size are given by that table; D and trimming were obtained from the DNA. The table for this sample lists 55,000 to 85,000 clones; around 64% of them were counted only once. The top ten constitute over 2.5% of the sample.

Trimmed from V: 2 bases; trimmed from J: 4 bases; junction bases lacking a gene match: 11. The germline V gene sets CDR1 to MNHEY and CDR2 to SVGAGI. The CDR3 runs 16 amino acids, cysteine and phenylalanine included. The retained sequence is limited to the CDR3, 48 bases, with the frame set at the first base. The sequence links TRBV6-5 to TRBJ2-7; TRBD2 agrees with 7 junctional bases. Source material: PBMCs. This sequence originates from a woman aged 50 to 60 in good health and CMV-seronegative. The nucleotide sequence is given as TGTGCCAGCAGTTACGAACCGGGACTACTGTTTTACGAGCAGTACTTC. It is translated as CASSYEPGLLFYEQYF.